This T cell receptor (beta chain) was recovered during a study of cytomegalovirus exposure and HLA in healthy donors. This clone appeared once. Its antigen is unknown. Overall study findings and caveats: When a later analysis was performed, an Asian-associated ancestry cluster reportedly had fewer N-insertions than the approximately 700-donor mean. Most TCR beta V segments were productive about 90% or about 30% of the time in an earlier analysis.

It was with 60 Vbeta and 13 Jbeta primers that the PCR ran. Profiling relied on immunoSEQ multiplex PCR, and the TCRdb table lists in-frame clones only, not all of them. Of 160,000 or so clones in the sample, roughly 83% were seen once. The clonotype was recovered from a woman aged 18-30 years in good health and CMV-seronegative. Material: PBMCs.

The CDR3 protein is CASSPPAGGARETEAFF. In DNA form, the CDR3 reads TGTGCCAGCAGCCCACCGGCGGGGGGCGCCCGGGAAACTGAAGCTTTCTTT. The chain joins TRBV5-6 to TRBJ1-1; D is possibly TRBD1 (6 bases). CDR1 is SGHDT and CDR2 is YYEEEE in the germline V gene. The CDR3 has 17 amino acids. Trimming cost V 4 bases and J 5 bases, with 24 bases left between them.